Below are 4 T cell receptor beta chains sequenced from a single sample in a study of OX40 agonist ivuxolimab in advanced cancers. Only in-frame clones appear in the TCRdb table, and some are missing; sequencing was by immunoSEQ multiplex PCR. In the table there are 80,000 or so clones, roughly 89% of which are singletons. The starting material was CD4+ or CD8+ T cells sorted from blood, obtained in a trial of the OX40 agonist ivuxolimab. Receptors originate from an adult with an advanced solid tumor such as melanoma, head and neck, liver or kidney cancer.

The rearrangement joins TRBV19 to TRBJ2-5; D is perhaps TRBD1 or TRBD2 (5 bases each). Germline V lookup: CDR1 LNHDA, CDR2 SQIVND (reference sequence). The V gene lost 8 bases and the J gene lost 4 bases, with 14 bases spanning the gap. The CDR3 is 13 residues long. The CDR3 sequence: CASDRIGGETQYF. CDR3 coding DNA: TGTGCCAGTGATAGAATTGGGGGAGAGACCCAGTACTTC.

The V call is TRBV2, the J call TRBJ1-2; TRBD1 matches at 7 bases. Trimming took 5 bases from V and 5 from J; bases not matched to a gene: 8. This CDR3 has 14 amino acids. The germline CDR1 and CDR2 sequences are SNHLY and FYNNEI. In DNA form, the CDR3 reads TGTGCCAGCAGTCCTACAGGGGTAGGGTATGGCTACACCTTC. Translation gives CASSPTGVGYGYTF.

The CDR3 protein is CASRHGPSYEQYF. The DNA of the CDR3 is TGTGCCAGCAGGCACGGACCGAGCTACGAGCAGTACTTC. The J gene is TRBJ2-7, the V gene TRBV6-1; D uncertain. Germline CDR1 reads MNHNS; CDR2 reads SASEGT. The ends were cut back, 6 bases at V and 3 bases at J, with 12 bases in the middle. There are 13 residues in the CDR3.

This sequence joins TRBV6-1 and TRBJ1-5, with unresolved D. V was pared by 2 bases and J by 1 base, with 6 bases between. CDR1 is MNHNS and CDR2 is SASEGT in the germline V gene. This CDR3 has 14 amino acids. The chain's CDR3 is CASSEYPSNQPQHF. Here the CDR3 DNA reads TGTGCCAGCAGTGAATACCCGAGCAATCAGCCCCAGCATTTT.